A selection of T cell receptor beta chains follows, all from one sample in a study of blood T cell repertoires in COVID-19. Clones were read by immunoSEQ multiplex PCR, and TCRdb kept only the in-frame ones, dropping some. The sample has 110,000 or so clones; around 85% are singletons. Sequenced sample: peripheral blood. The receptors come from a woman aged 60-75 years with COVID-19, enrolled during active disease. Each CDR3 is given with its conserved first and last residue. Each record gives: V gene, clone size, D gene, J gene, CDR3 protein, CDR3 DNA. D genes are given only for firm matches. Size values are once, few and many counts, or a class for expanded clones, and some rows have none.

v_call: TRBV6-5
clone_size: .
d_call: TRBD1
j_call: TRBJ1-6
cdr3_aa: CASNHDRGNSPLHF
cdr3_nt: TGTGCCAGCAACCACGACAGGGGCAATTCACCCCTCCACTTT

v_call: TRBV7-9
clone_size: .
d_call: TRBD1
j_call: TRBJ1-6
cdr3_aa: CASSQGTGTYFDNSPLHF
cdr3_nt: TGTGCCAGCAGCCAAGGGACAGGGACCTACTTTGATAATTCACCCCTCCACTTT

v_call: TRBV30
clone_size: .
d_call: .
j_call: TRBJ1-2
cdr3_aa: CAWSVNSGGYGYTF
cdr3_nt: TGTGCCTGGAGTGTTAACTCAGGTGGCTATGGCTACACCTTC

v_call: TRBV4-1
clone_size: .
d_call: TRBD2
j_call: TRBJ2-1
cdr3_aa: CASSQRTSGGALNEQFF
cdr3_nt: TGCGCCAGCAGCCAGCGGACTAGCGGGGGGGCCCTCAATGAGCAGTTCTTC

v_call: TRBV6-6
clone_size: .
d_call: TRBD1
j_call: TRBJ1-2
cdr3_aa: CASSGGDRRLTGYTF
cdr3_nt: TGTGCCAGCAGTGGGGGGGACAGGCGCTTGACTGGCTACACCTTC

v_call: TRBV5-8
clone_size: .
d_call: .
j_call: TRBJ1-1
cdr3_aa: CASSFGELTEAFF
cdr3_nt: TGTGCCAGCAGCTTCGGGGAACTCACTGAAGCTTTCTTT

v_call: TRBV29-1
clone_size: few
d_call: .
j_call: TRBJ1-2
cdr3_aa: CSVGRAGTHGYTF
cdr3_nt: TGCAGCGTTGGGAGGGCGGGGACCCATGGCTACACCTTC

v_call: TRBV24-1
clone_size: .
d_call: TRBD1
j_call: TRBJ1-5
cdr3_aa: CASRGPTGPQHF
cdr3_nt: TGTGCCTCCAGGGGGCCGACCGGGCCCCAGCATTTT

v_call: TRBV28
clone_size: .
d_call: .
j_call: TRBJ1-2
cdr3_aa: CASSSRPGSGGYTF
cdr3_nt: TGTGCCAGCAGTTCCCGACCCGGGAGCGGTGGCTACACCTTC

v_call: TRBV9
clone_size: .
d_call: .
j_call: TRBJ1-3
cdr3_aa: CASSVGFRGGGNTIYF
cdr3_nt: TGTGCCAGCAGCGTAGGATTCAGGGGCGGTGGAAACACCATATATTTT

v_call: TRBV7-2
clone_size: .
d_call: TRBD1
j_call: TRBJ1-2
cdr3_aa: CASSLGGTGASSNYGYTF
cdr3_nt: TGTGCCAGCAGCTTAGGTGGAACAGGGGCCTCATCTAACTATGGCTACACCTTC

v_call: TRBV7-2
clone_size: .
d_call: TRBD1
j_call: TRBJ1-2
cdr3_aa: CASSPRTGVGFDYTF
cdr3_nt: TGTGCCAGCAGCCCCCGGACAGGGGTGGGGTTTGACTACACCTTC

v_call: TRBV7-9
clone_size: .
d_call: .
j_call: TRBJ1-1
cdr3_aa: CASSSTPPALNTEAFF
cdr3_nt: TGTGCCAGCAGCTCGACACCTCCAGCCTTGAACACTGAAGCTTTCTTT

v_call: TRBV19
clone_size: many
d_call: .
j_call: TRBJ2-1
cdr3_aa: CASSTRGYSSYNEQFF
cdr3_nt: TGTGCCAGTAGTACGCGGGGCTATAGCTCCTACAATGAGCAGTTCTTC

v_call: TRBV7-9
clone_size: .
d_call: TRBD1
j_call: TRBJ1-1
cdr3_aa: CASSFPDRGREAFF
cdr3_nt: TGTGCCAGCAGCTTCCCGGACAGGGGGCGCGAAGCTTTCTTT

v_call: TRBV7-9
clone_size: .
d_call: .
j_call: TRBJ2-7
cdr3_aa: CASSPPRGALDEQYF
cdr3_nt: TGTGCCAGCAGCCCCCCCCGCGGCGCCTTAGACGAGCAGTACTTC

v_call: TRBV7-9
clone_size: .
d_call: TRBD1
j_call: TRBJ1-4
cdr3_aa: CASSVGQGNNEKLFF
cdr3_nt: TGTGCCAGCAGCGTGGGACAGGGAAATAATGAAAAACTGTTTTTT

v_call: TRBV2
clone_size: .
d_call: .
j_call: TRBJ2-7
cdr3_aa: CASRYLDSGGPYEQYF
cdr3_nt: TGTGCCAGCAGGTACCTGGACAGTGGAGGTCCCTATGAGCAGTACTTC

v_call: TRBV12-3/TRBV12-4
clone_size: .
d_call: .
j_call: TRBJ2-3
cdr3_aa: CASSPPGLDTQYF
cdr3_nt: TGTGCCAGCAGTCCCCCGGGGTTAGATACGCAGTATTTT

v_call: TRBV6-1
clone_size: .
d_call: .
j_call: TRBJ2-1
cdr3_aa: CASSGPLAGALRNEQFF
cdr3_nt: TGTGCCAGCAGTGGGCCTTTGGCGGGGGCCCTCAGGAATGAGCAGTTCTTC

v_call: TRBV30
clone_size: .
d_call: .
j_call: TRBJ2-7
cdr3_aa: CAWSYPGGVRRSYEQYF
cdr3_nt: TGTGCCTGGAGTTATCCCGGAGGGGTGAGGAGATCCTACGAGCAGTACTTC

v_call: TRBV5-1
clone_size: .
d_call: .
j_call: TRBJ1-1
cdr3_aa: CASSREVLNTEAFF
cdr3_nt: TGCGCCAGCAGCCGAGAAGTGCTGAACACTGAAGCTTTCTTT

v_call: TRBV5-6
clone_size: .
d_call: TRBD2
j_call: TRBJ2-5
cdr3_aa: CASSSGTSGLQETQYF
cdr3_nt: TGTGCCAGCAGCTCGGGGACTAGCGGCCTACAAGAGACCCAGTACTTC

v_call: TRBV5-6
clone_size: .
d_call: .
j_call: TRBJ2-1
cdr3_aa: CASSVIPTSTLTNEQFF
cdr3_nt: TGTGCCAGCAGCGTGATACCGACTAGTACTTTGACCAATGAGCAGTTCTTC

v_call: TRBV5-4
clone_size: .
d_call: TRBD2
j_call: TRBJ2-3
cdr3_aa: CASSWGLAGAGTDTQYF
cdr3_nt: TGTGCCAGCAGCTGGGGACTAGCGGGGGCTGGCACAGATACGCAGTATTTT

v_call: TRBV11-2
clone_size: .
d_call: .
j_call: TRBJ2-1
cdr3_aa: CASSLGAGPTYNEQFF
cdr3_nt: TGTGCCAGCAGCTTAGGGGCGGGGCCGACCTACAATGAGCAGTTCTTC

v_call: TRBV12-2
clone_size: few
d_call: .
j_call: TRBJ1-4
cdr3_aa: CASRSTPPRANEKLFF
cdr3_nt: TGTGCAAGTCGCTCGACTCCGCCCAGGGCTAATGAAAAACTGTTTTTT

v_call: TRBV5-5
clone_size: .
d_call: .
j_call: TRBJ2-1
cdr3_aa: CASSRVDNEQFF
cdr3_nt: TGTGCCAGCAGCCGGGTTGACAATGAGCAGTTCTTC

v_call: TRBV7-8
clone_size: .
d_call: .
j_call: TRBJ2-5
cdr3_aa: CASSSQGRRGQETQYF
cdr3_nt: TGTGCCAGCAGCTCGCAGGGACGGCGGGGCCAAGAGACCCAGTACTTC

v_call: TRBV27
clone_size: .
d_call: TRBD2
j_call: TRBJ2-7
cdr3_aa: CASSPRRRAPGGPDEQYF
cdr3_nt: TGTGCCAGCAGCCCCCGCCGGAGGGCTCCGGGGGGGCCAGACGAGCAGTACTTC

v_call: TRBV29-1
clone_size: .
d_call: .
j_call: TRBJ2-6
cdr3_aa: CSVAPGTTGANVLTF
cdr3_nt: TGCAGCGTTGCCCCCGGGACAACTGGGGCCAACGTCCTGACTTTC

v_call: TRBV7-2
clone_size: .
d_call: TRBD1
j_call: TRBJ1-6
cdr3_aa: CASSIRQGDSPLHF
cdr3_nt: TGTGCCAGCAGCATCCGACAGGGTGATTCACCCCTCCACTTT

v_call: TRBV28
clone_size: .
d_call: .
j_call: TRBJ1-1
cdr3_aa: CASSQAGWGTEAFF
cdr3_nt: TGTGCCAGCAGCCAGGCGGGGTGGGGCACTGAAGCTTTCTTT

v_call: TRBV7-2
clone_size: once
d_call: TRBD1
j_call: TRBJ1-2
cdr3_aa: CASSLGRTGTGDYYGYTF
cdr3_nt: TGTGCCAGCAGCTTAGGACGTACCGGGACAGGGGATTACTATGGCTACACCTTC

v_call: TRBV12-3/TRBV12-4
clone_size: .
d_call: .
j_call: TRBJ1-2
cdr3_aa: CASSFARDGYTF
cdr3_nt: TGTGCCAGCAGTTTTGCCAGGGATGGCTACACCTTC

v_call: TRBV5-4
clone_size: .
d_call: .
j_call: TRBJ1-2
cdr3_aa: CASSPPGAGQQAYGYTF
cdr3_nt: TGTGCCAGCAGCCCCCCGGGTGCTGGACAGCAAGCCTATGGCTACACCTTC

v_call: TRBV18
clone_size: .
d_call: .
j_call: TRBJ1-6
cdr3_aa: CASSLGGLGSPLHF
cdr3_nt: TGTGCCAGCTCACTCGGGGGGCTAGGATCACCCCTCCACTTT

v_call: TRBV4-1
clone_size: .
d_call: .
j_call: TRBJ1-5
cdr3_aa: CASSQVTALPPYSNQPQHF
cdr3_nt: TGCGCCAGCAGCCAAGTAACAGCCTTACCCCCTTATAGCAATCAGCCCCAGCATTTT

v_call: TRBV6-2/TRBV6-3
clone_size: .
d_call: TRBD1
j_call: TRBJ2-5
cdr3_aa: CASSPWTGGGETQYF
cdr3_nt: TGTGCCAGCAGCCCCTGGACAGGGGGCGGGGAGACCCAGTACTTC

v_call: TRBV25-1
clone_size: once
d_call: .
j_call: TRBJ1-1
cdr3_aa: CASSDGRRMNTEAFF
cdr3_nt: TGTGCCAGCAGTGATGGGAGGAGAATGAACACTGAAGCTTTCTTT

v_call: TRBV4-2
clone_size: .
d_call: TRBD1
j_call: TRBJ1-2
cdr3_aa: CASSQEVGGGSYGYTF
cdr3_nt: TGTGCCAGCAGCCAAGAGGTTGGAGGGGGCTCCTATGGCTACACCTTC

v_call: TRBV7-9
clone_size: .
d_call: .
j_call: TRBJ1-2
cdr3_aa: CASRLQMGSNYGYTF
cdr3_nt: TGTGCCAGCAGACTCCAGATGGGCAGCAACTATGGCTACACCTTC

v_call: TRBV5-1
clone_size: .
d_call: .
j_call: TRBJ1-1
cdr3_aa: CASSEAGTEAFF
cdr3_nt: TGCGCCAGCAGCGAAGCCGGCACTGAAGCTTTCTTT

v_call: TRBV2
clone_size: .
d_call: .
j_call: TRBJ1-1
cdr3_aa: CASILSDGGTKEAFF
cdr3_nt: TGTGCCAGCATCCTTTCCGACGGAGGGACGAAGGAAGCTTTCTTT

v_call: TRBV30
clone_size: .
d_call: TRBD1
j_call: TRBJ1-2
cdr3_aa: CACNNDRGLRYGYTF
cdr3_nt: TGTGCCTGCAACAATGACAGGGGGCTTCGATATGGCTACACCTTC

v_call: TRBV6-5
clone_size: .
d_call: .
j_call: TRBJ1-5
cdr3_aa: CASSSGVNSNQPQHF
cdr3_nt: TGTGCCAGCAGTTCCGGTGTTAATAGCAATCAGCCCCAGCATTTT

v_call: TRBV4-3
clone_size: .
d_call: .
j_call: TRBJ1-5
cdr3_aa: CASSQDHNQPQHF
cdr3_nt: TGCGCCAGCAGCCAAGATCACAATCAGCCCCAGCATTTT

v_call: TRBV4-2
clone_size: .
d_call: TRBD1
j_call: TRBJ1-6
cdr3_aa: CASSQDGTASSYNSPLHF
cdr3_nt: TGTGCCAGCAGCCAAGATGGGACAGCCAGCTCCTATAATTCACCCCTCCACTTT

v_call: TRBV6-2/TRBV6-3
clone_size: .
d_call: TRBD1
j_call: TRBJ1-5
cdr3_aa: CASSLGRGDSNQPQHF
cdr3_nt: TGTGCCAGCAGTCTAGGCAGGGGGGATAGCAATCAGCCCCAGCATTTT

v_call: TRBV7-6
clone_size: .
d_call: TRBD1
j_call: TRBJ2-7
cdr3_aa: CASSSNRGNSYEQYF
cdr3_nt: TGTGCCAGCAGCTCGAACAGGGGTAACTCCTACGAGCAGTACTTC

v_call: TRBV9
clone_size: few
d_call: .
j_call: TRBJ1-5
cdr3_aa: CASSVGGGQQPQHF
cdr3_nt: TGTGCCAGCAGCGTAGGCGGGGGCCAACAGCCCCAGCATTTT

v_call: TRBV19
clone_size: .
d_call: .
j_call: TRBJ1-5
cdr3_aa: CASRLDGGGPQHF
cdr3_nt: TGTGCCAGTAGGCTAGACGGGGGTGGGCCCCAGCATTTT

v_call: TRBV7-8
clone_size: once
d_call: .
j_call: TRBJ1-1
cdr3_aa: CASSPIPRGDTEAFF
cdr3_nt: TGTGCCAGCAGCCCAATCCCCAGGGGCGATACTGAAGCTTTCTTT

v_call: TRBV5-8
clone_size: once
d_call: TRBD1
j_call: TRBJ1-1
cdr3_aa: CASSLAVTGLENTEAFF
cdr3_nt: TGTGCCAGCAGCTTGGCGGTGACAGGGTTGGAGAACACTGAAGCTTTCTTT

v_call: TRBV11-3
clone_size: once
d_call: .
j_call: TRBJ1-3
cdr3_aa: CASSFRGDSGNTIYF
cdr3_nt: TGTGCCAGCAGCTTCCGCGGTGACTCTGGAAACACCATATATTTT

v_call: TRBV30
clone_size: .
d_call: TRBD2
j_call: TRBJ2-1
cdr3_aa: CAWSGGGAYNEQFF
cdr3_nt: TGTGCCTGGAGTGGTGGGGGGGCCTACAATGAGCAGTTCTTC

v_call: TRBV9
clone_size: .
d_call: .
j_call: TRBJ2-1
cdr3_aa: CASSVSDNEQFF
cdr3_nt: TGTGCCAGCAGCGTCTCTGACAATGAGCAGTTCTTC

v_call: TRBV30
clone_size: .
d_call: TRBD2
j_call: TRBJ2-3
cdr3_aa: CAWSVPSSGGGHNCTDTQYF
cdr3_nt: TGTGCCTGGAGTGTACCGTCTAGCGGGGGGGGCCATAACTGCACAGATACGCAGTATTTT

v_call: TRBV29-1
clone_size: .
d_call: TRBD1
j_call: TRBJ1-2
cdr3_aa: CSVEEGAYLGYGYTF
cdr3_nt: TGCAGCGTTGAGGAGGGGGCATACCTTGGCTATGGCTACACCTTC